This is a list of T cell receptor beta chains from one sample in a study of human T cells and chemical hapten exposure. TCRdb re-derived calls from the RACE reads in MiXCR, one entry per CDR3 protein. The repertoire consists of over 130,000 distinct CDR3 sequences, with approximately 12% occurring once and the leading ten covering less than 1.5%. The material was whole blood, obtained in connection with sensitization to the hapten diphenylcyclopropenone (DPC). These receptors all stem from a woman between 45 and 60 years old with alopecia areata. Some clones in this sample may be carry-over from other donors' samples. The CDR3 runs from the conserved cysteine through the conserved F or W. A D gene is named only where the DNA matches it firmly. The size entry is marked missing in some rows and otherwise reads once, few, many or a size class.

v_call: TRBV5-6
clone_size: -
j_call: TRBJ2-4
d_call: TRBD1
cdr3_nt: TGTGCCAGCAGCTTTGGGGTACCGGGACAGGGTGACATTCAGTACTTC
cdr3_aa: CASSFGVPGQGDIQYF

v_call: TRBV20-1
clone_size: few
j_call: TRBJ1-2
d_call: TRBD1
cdr3_nt: TGCAGTGCAGTAGGGCCCGGGACAGGGCCCTATGGCTACACCTTC
cdr3_aa: CSAVGPGTGPYGYTF

v_call: TRBV10-3
clone_size: few
j_call: TRBJ1-1
d_call: -
cdr3_nt: TGTGCCACCAGAGGCCTAACGGCCACTGAAGCTTTCTTT
cdr3_aa: CATRGLTATEAFF

v_call: TRBV6-2/TRBV6-3
clone_size: -
j_call: TRBJ2-3
d_call: TRBD1
cdr3_nt: TGTGCCAGCAGTTACGGAGGACAGGGAACAGATATGCAGTATTTT
cdr3_aa: CASSYGGQGTDMQYF

v_call: TRBV28
clone_size: -
j_call: TRBJ2-1
d_call: TRBD2
cdr3_nt: TGTGCCAGCGGGACCTATAGCGGGAGGAGGAATGAGCAGTTCTTC
cdr3_aa: CASGTYSGRRNEQFF

v_call: TRBV11-2
clone_size: few
j_call: TRBJ2-2
d_call: TRBD2
cdr3_nt: TGTGCCAGCAGCCGATCGACTAGCGGGCTACTCACCGGGGAGCTGTTTTTT
cdr3_aa: CASSRSTSGLLTGELFF

v_call: TRBV12-3/TRBV12-4
clone_size: few
j_call: TRBJ1-1
d_call: TRBD1
cdr3_nt: TGTGCCAGCAGTTCTCCCCGGACAGGGAACACTGAAGCTTTCTTT
cdr3_aa: CASSSPRTGNTEAFF

v_call: TRBV5-1
clone_size: few
j_call: TRBJ2-2
d_call: TRBD2
cdr3_nt: TGCGCCAGCAGCGGGGCCGGGACTAGCGTCTTGAACACCGGGGAGCTGTTTTTT
cdr3_aa: CASSGAGTSVLNTGELFF

v_call: TRBV13
clone_size: -
j_call: TRBJ2-7
d_call: TRBD2
cdr3_nt: TGTGCCAGCAGCCCCCAAACCGGACTAGCGGGACGCGAGCAGTACTTC
cdr3_aa: CASSPQTGLAGREQYF

v_call: TRBV28
clone_size: few
j_call: TRBJ2-3
d_call: -
cdr3_nt: TGTGCCACCCTGATTGGGGGAGACACAGATACGCAGTATTTT
cdr3_aa: CATLIGGDTDTQYF

v_call: TRBV11-3
clone_size: many
j_call: TRBJ2-5
d_call: TRBD1
cdr3_nt: TGTGCCAGCAGCTCTCTACAGGGGACGTACCAAGAGACCCAGTACTTC
cdr3_aa: CASSSLQGTYQETQYF

v_call: TRBV18
clone_size: few
j_call: TRBJ2-1
d_call: TRBD1
cdr3_nt: TGTGCCAGCTCACCAGAGGGGGCCGGTGAGCAGTTCTTC
cdr3_aa: CASSPEGAGEQFF

v_call: TRBV6-5
clone_size: few
j_call: TRBJ1-5
d_call: -
cdr3_nt: TGTGCCAGCAAGAAAGGAGTTAGCAATCAGCCCCAGCATTTT
cdr3_aa: CASKKGVSNQPQHF

v_call: TRBV5-4
clone_size: -
j_call: TRBJ2-7
d_call: -
cdr3_nt: TGTGCCAGCAGCTTACGTGGGCGAACCTACGAGCAGTACTTC
cdr3_aa: CASSLRGRTYEQYF

v_call: TRBV5-6
clone_size: few
j_call: TRBJ1-2
d_call: TRBD1
cdr3_nt: TGTGCCAGCAGCTTCCGGACAGGGCTCTATGGCTACACCTTC
cdr3_aa: CASSFRTGLYGYTF

v_call: TRBV12-3/TRBV12-4
clone_size: many
j_call: TRBJ2-4
d_call: -
cdr3_nt: TGTGCCCGGGACATTCAGTACTTC
cdr3_aa: CARDIQYF

v_call: TRBV5-1
clone_size: -
j_call: TRBJ1-1
d_call: TRBD1
cdr3_nt: TGCGCCAGCAGCGAAACAGGGGGCATTGGAGCTTTCTTT
cdr3_aa: CASSETGGIGAFF

v_call: TRBV24-1
clone_size: -
j_call: TRBJ2-3
d_call: -
cdr3_nt: TGTGCCACCAGGGAAGGCGTTTACGATACGCAGTATTTT
cdr3_aa: CATREGVYDTQYF